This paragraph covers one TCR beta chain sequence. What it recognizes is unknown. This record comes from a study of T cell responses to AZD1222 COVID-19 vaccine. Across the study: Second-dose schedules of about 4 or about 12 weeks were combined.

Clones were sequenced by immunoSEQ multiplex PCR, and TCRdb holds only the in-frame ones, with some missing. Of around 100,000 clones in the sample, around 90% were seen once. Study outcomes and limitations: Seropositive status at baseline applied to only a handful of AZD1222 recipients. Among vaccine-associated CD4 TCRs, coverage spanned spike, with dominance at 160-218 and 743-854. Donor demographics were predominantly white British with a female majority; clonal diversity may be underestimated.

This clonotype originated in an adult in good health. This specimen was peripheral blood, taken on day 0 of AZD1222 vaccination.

CDR3 residues: CASSRGQIGYTF. The DNA for the CDR3 is TGTGCCAGCAGCCGGGGACAGATCGGCTACACCTTC. V and J are TRBV14 and TRBJ1-2, with 7 bases aligning to TRBD1. With V trimmed by 4 bases and J by 8 bases, 4 bases remained unmatched. The CDR3 runs to 12 residues. The germline V gene encodes CDR1 SGHDN and CDR2 FVKESK.